Each of the 3 T cell receptor beta chains below was sequenced from the same sample in a study of cytomegalovirus exposure and HLA in healthy donors. Primers for the PCR totalled 60 Vbeta and 13 Jbeta. The table came from immunoSEQ multiplex PCR; TCRdb's copy has only in-frame clones and leaves some out. This sample yields about 160,000 clones, of which about 81% are seen a single time; roughly 2% belongs to the top ten. The sample taken for sequencing was PBMCs. Source of these receptors: a woman younger than 30 in good health and CMV-seronegative.

The chain recombines TRBV5-1 with TRBJ1-3; 9 bases agree with TRBD1. This CDR3 spans 17 amino acids. V trimming: 5 bases; J trimming: 1 base; junction bases outside the gene matches: 10. The germline V gene has CDR1 SGHRS and CDR2 YFSETQ. The CDR3 spells CASRLRTGVASGNTIYF. The CDR3 nucleotides read TGCGCCAGCAGACTAAGGACAGGGGTCGCATCTGGAAACACCATATATTTT.

This clone has only one observation. CDR3 bases: TGTGCCAGCAGCTTAGGGGCTAGCGGGAGGGTGGGACATACGCAGTATTTT. Protein product: CASSLGASGRVGHTQYF. The chain joins TRBV7-3 to TRBJ2-3; 12 positions agree with TRBD2. Trimming cost V 2 bases and J 7 bases; bases outside gene matches: 10. In germline, CDR1 is SGHTA, CDR2 FQGTGA. The length of the CDR3 is 17 residues.

CDR3 sequence (DNA): TGTGCCAGCAGCTTCGCCGGGACAGGGGAAGGCGGCTACACCTTC. Protein: CASSFAGTGEGGYTF. The V and J genes are TRBV13 and TRBJ1-2; TRBD1 aligns across 10 bases. Trimming at V came to 3 bases and at J to 8 bases, leaving 9 bases not matched to a gene. Germline V gives CDR1 PRHDT, CDR2 FYEKMQ (reference sequence). This CDR3 comprises 15 residues.